The next 24 T cell receptor beta chains were all read from a single sample in a study of vaccination and CD4 T cells after COVID-19. No antigens are known for them. Sequence data for DNA of cultured CD4+ T cells were generated by the Oncomine TCR Beta short-read assay. MiXCR, applied by TCRdb to the PCR reads, yields one record per CDR3 protein. The repertoire holds approximately 7,000 distinct CDR3 sequences, with roughly 50% as singletons. As to treatment: roughly nine-day PBMC culture with coronavirus spike peptide pools or control peptides (ViraFEST assay). It was before the COVID-19 pandemic (2011-2018) that the unexposed donor's CD4+ T cells were collected. Sequencing was performed on CD4+ T cells from blood, cultured in vitro. These receptors came from a human donor in good health.

This chain connects TRBV7-2 to TRBJ2-5; 8 bases map to TRBD2. V lost 1 base, J lost 5 bases, and 3 bases stayed unmatched. The CDR3 length is 14 residues. The V gene's germline CDR1 is SGHTA and CDR2 FQGNSA. CDR3 nucleotide sequence: TGTGCCAGCAGCTTAGACCGCGGGGGGGAGACCCAGTACTTC. It encodes CASSLDRGGETQYF.

The CDR3 loop is CSAHNPGTDSYEQYF. In DNA, the CDR3 is TGCAGTGCTCATAACCCCGGGACCGACTCCTACGAGCAGTACTTC. The genes are TRBV20-1 and TRBJ2-7; TRBD1 or TRBD2 may be the D gene (5 bases each). Germline CDR1 and CDR2: DFQATT and SNEGSKA (reference sequence). This CDR3 is built from 15 residues. V lost 5 bases and J 0 bases, leaving 17 bases between the germline ends.

The table lists this clonotype with a count of one. The V gene is TRBV6-1, the J gene TRBJ2-7, with 7 nucleotides matching TRBD2. CDR3 length equals 14 residues. V shed 7 bases, J shed 4 bases, and the junction held 10 bases outside the gene matches. CDR1 is MNHNS and CDR2 is SASEGT in the germline V gene. The CDR3 reads CASTPRGEGYEQYF. The CDR3 region has the DNA TGTGCCAGCACCCCTCGGGGGGAGGGTTACGAGCAGTACTTC.

This sequence joins TRBV21-1 and TRBJ1-2; the table's D call, TRBD1, was not checked against the DNA. TRBV21-1 is described as a pseudogene. The CDR3 runs to 15 residues. The CDR3 coding sequence is TGTGCCAGCAGCAAAGCCGTGGACACCGGGAGTGGCTACACCTTC. Its protein product is CASSKAVDTGSGYTF.

The J gene is TRBJ2-2, the V gene TRBV2, with 12 bases aligning to TRBD2. This CDR3 region has 16 residues. The germline V gene has CDR1 SNHLY and CDR2 FYNNEI. The V and J ends lost 5 bases and 6 bases, in that order; junction bases with no gene match: 7. The DNA for the CDR3 is TGTGCCAGCAGTCCACCTAGCGGGAGGGCCGCCGGGGAGCTGTTTTTT. This encodes CASSPPSGRAAGELFF.

The chain links TRBV7-2 to TRBJ2-7, with 8 bases matching TRBD2. The ends lost 3 bases at V and 0 bases at J; junction bases unmatched: 4. The CDR3 runs to 15 residues. CDR1 and CDR2 from the germline V gene are SGHTA and FQGNSA. CDR3: CASSFGAGGSYEQYF. The CDR3 DNA sequence: TGTGCCAGCAGCTTCGGTGCGGGGGGCTCCTACGAGCAGTACTTC.

This chain connects TRBV20-1 to TRBJ2-1, with 12 bases fitting TRBD2. Germline V gives CDR1 DFQATT, CDR2 SNEGSKA (reference sequence). CDR3 length equals 15 residues. The V segment lost 3 bases and the J segment 6 bases; nucleotides outside the gene matches: 6. CDR3 sequence: CSARVGLAGSNEQFF. The CDR3 DNA reads as TGCAGTGCTAGGGTGGGACTAGCGGGTTCCAATGAGCAGTTCTTC.

The chain's CDR3 is CASMTSGGLGTQYF. DNA for the CDR3: TGTGCCAGTATGACTAGCGGCGGTCTGGGGACCCAGTACTTC. The V gene is TRBV19, the J gene TRBJ2-5, with 9 bases that match TRBD2. The CDR3 is 14 residues long. Germline-derived CDR1 and CDR2 are LNHDA and SQIVND (reference sequence). The trim removed 7 bases at V and 7 bases at J, leaving 10 bases unmatched.

This clonotype came up a few times. The chain carries TRBV20-1 and TRBJ2-7; D is possibly TRBD1 (5 bases). This CDR3 is built from 12 residues. Germline CDR1 reads DFQATT; CDR2 reads SNEGSKA (reference sequence). Between the trimmed V and J ends, which lost 5 bases and 5 bases, there was a span of 13 bases. The CDR3 nucleotides read TGCAGTGCTTGGGGCCAGTCCCACGAGCAGTACTTC. Amino acids: CSAWGQSHEQYF.

This clonotype occurred a few times. The chain joins TRBV15 to TRBJ1-1, with a weak D call TRBD1 (6 bases). Trimming cost V 1 base and J 8 bases, with 14 bases left between them. The germline CDR1 and CDR2 sequences are LNHNV and YYDKDF (reference sequence). This CDR3 contains 14 residues. The CDR3 nucleotides read TGTGCCACCAGCAGAGCAGGGGTTTCAGTGGAAGCTTTCTTT. As protein: CATSRAGVSVEAFF.

V and J are TRBV6-2 or TRBV6-3 and TRBJ2-3, with 8 bases that match TRBD2. CDR1 and CDR2 (germline): MNHEY, SVGEGT. V shed 0 bases, J shed 0 bases, and the junction held 2 bases outside the gene matches. The CDR3 sequence is 16 residues long. CDR3 sequence (DNA): TGTGCCAGCAGTTACTCGGGGACTAGTAGCACAGATACGCAGTATTTT. Its protein is CASSYSGTSSTDTQYF.

CDR3: CASSYAGTAIGELFF. In DNA, the CDR3 is TGTGCCAGCAGTTACGCCGGGACAGCCATCGGGGAGCTGTTTTTT. The V gene is TRBV6-5, the J gene TRBJ2-2, with 7 bases identical to TRBD1. Germline V CDR1 and CDR2: MNHEY, SVGAGI. V trimming: 2 bases; J trimming: 7 bases; junction bases outside the gene matches: 7. CDR3 size: 15 residues.

V is TRBV12-3 or TRBV12-4 and J is TRBJ2-3, with D perhaps matching TRBD2 (5 bases). V was cut by 2 bases and J by 6 bases, with 9 bases left in between. The CDR3 spans 13 residues. DNA of the CDR3: TGTGCCAGCAGTTTAAACAGCGGCGATACGCAGTATTTT. This gives the protein CASSLNSGDTQYF.

The chain's CDR3 is CASRTDRASIGGYTF. DNA for the CDR3: TGTGCCAGCAGGACCGACAGGGCCAGTATCGGTGGCTACACCTTC. The chain couples TRBV28 to TRBJ1-2, with 7 bases matching TRBD1. Unmatched junction bases numbered 14, after V lost 6 bases and J lost 7 bases. The germline gives CDR1 MDHEN, CDR2 SYDVKM. The CDR3 runs to 15 residues.

The V gene is TRBV6-2 or TRBV6-3, the J gene TRBJ1-1; 8 positions match TRBD1. Losses at the gene ends were 7 bases for V and 10 bases for J; bases not matched to a gene: 5. CDR1 and CDR2 from the germline V gene are MNHEY and SVGEGT. The CDR3 totals 11 residues. The CDR3 DNA follows: TGTGCCAGCAAGCAGGGGGCGAGAGCTTTCTTT. Translated, it gives CASKQGARAFF.

This clonotype was recorded only once. The chain employs TRBV5-4 and TRBJ2-5; D is perhaps TRBD1 (5 bases). Between the trimmed V and J ends, which lost 5 bases and 6 bases, there was a span of 14 bases. Germline lookup yields CDR1 SGHNT and CDR2 YYREEE (reference sequence). This CDR3 is built from 13 residues. The CDR3: CASRAQGSKTQYF. In nucleotides, the CDR3 is TGTGCCAGCAGAGCTCAGGGCTCAAAGACCCAGTACTTC.

V gene TRBV6-5 combines with J gene TRBJ2-2; TRBD2 is a possible D gene (5 bases). V was pared by 2 bases and J by 0 bases, with 13 bases between. CDR3 length: 17 amino acids. Germline V lookup: CDR1 MNHEY, CDR2 SVGAGI. In DNA form, the CDR3 reads TGTGCCAGCAGTTACCACTTATCGGGGTCGAACACCGGGGAGCTGTTTTTT. Translated: CASSYHLSGSNTGELFF.

The chain employs TRBV5-4 and TRBJ2-7, with D possibly matching TRBD1 (5 bases). The V and J ends lost 1 base and 0 bases respectively, with 14 bases between them. The length of the CDR3 is 16 residues. The germline gives CDR1 SGHNT, CDR2 YYREEE (reference sequence). The CDR3 DNA reads TGTGCCAGCAGCTTGAGTTGGGGCCTTAGCTCCTACGAGCAGTACTTC. The encoded protein is CASSLSWGLSSYEQYF.

The sample holds a few counts of this clonotype. V usage is TRBV2 and J usage is TRBJ1-1; D remains ambiguous. The CDR3 spans 15 residues. Deletions cut 1 base from V and 6 bases from J, with 15 bases between. Germline loops: CDR1 SNHLY, CDR2 FYNNEI. CDR3 nucleotide sequence: TGTGCCAGCAGTGAAGACCAGAAAATATCGTCTGAAGCTTTCTTT. This translates into CASSEDQKISSEAFF.

The V call is TRBV10-3, the J call TRBJ1-1; 8 bases fit TRBD1. V dropped 4 bases and J dropped 6; count of bases not matched to a gene: 4. The CDR3 contains 13 residues. Germline V CDR1 and CDR2: ENHRY, SYGVKD. The CDR3 bases are TGTGCCATCAGTGGACAGGGGTACGCTGAAGCTTTCTTT. Protein: CAISGQGYAEAFF.

By share, this clonotype ranks as large (0.1 to 1%). The chain is built from TRBV27 and TRBJ1-1, with D possibly TRBD1 on 6 matching bases. V lost 5 bases, J lost 0 bases, and 19 bases lay in between. CDR3 length equals 17 residues. Germline V gives CDR1 MNHEY, CDR2 SMNVEV (reference sequence). The CDR3 sequence is CASSPLRGQGLNTEAFF. CDR3 nucleotide sequence: TGTGCCAGCAGTCCCCTCCGGGGTCAGGGGTTGAACACTGAAGCTTTCTTT.

This clonotype has only a few counts. The rearrangement joins TRBV19 to TRBJ1-2, with 7 bases lining up with TRBD1. CDR3 size: 16 residues. The trim removed 2 bases at V and 8 bases at J, leaving 14 bases unmatched. Germline CDR1 LNHDA, CDR2 SQIVND (reference sequence). The CDR3 nucleotides are TGTGCCAGTAGTATAAGGGCCGAAACAGGGGCAGGGGGCTACACCTTC. Translated, it gives CASSIRAETGAGGYTF.

This chain connects TRBV15 to TRBJ2-5; TRBD2 aligns across 16 bases. Germline values: CDR1 LNHNV, CDR2 YYDKDF (reference sequence). The CDR3 is 16 amino acids. Unmatched junction bases numbered 2, after V lost 6 bases and J lost 1 base. Here the CDR3 reads CATRGLAGGPQETQYF. The CDR3 DNA reads as TGTGCCACCAGGGGACTAGCGGGAGGGCCCCAAGAGACCCAGTACTTC.

This CDR3 is CASKPVAGSPQHF. DNA of the CDR3: TGTGCCAGCAAGCCCGTAGCGGGTTCGCCCCAGCATTTT. The rearrangement uses TRBV2 and TRBJ1-5; D gene unclear. Germline V gives CDR1 SNHLY, CDR2 FYNNEI. V was clipped by 7 bases and J by 9 bases, with 16 bases between them. The CDR3 spans 13 residues.